This T cell receptor beta chain was recorded in a study of T cell changes during pregnancy in multiple sclerosis. This table comes from immunoSEQ multiplex PCR, and its TCRdb copy is limited to in-frame clones, with some not included. This sample has approximately 69,000 clones, with more than 85% found just once. There are 15 residues in the CDR3. The junction had 7 bases not matched to a gene; V was cut back by 1 base and J by 5 bases. CDR1 and CDR2 (germline): KGHSH, LQKENI. This specimen was CD4+ T cells from peripheral blood mononuclear cells, taken in the third trimester of pregnancy. This receptor was identified in a female donor in good health, enrolled as a control in a pregnancy study. V is TRBV18 and J is TRBJ1-1, with 7 bases matching TRBD1. The CDR3 here is CASSPRKGAATEAFF. The CDR3 nucleotides read TGTGCCAGCTCACCACGTAAGGGGGCCGCTACTGAAGCTTTCTTT. The full variable domain, with the rest looked up from reference TRBV18 and TRBJ1-1, is NAGVMQNPRHLVRRRGQEARLRCSPMKGHSHVYWYRQLPEEGLKFMVYLQKENIIDESGMPKERFSAEFPKEGPSILRIQQVVRGDSAAYFCASSPRKGAATEAFFGQGTRLTVV.